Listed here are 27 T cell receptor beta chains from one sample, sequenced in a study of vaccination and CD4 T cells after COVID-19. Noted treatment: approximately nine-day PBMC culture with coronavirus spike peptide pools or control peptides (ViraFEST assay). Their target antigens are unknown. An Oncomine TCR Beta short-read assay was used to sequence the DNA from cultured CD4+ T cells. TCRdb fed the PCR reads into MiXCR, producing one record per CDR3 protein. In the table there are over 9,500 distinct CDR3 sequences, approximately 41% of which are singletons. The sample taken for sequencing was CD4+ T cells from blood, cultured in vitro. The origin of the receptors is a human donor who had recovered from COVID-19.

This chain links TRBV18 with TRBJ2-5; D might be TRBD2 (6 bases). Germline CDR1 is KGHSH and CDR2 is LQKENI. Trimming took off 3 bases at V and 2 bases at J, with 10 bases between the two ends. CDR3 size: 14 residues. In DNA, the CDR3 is TGTGCCAGCTCACCTATGGCGGGACAAGAGACCCAGTACTTC. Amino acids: CASSPMAGQETQYF.

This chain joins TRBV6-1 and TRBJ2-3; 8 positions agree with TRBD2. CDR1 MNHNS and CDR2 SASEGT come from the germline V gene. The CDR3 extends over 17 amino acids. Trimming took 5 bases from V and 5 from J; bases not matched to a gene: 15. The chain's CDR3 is CASSRAGASFVEDTQYF. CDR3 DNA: TGTGCCAGCAGTCGAGCGGGAGCTTCTTTCGTCGAAGATACGCAGTATTTT.

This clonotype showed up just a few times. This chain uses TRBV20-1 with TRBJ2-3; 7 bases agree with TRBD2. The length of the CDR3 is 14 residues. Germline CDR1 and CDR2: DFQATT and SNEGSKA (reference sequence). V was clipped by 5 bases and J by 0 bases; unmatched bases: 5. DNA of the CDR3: TGCAGTGCTCCCCCGGGGGGTAGCACAGATACGCAGTATTTT. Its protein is CSAPPGGSTDTQYF.

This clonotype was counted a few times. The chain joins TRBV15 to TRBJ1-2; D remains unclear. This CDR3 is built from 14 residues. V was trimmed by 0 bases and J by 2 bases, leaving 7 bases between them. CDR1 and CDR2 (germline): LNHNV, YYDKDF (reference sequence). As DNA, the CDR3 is TGTGCCACCAGCAGAGACGCAGGAAACTATGGCTACACCTTC. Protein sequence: CATSRDAGNYGYTF.

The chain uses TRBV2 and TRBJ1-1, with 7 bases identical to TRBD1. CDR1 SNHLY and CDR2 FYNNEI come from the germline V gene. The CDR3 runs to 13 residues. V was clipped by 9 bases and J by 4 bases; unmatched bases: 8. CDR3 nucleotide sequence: TGTGCCAGTAGACAGGGAATGAGCACTGAAGCTTTCTTT. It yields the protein CASRQGMSTEAFF.

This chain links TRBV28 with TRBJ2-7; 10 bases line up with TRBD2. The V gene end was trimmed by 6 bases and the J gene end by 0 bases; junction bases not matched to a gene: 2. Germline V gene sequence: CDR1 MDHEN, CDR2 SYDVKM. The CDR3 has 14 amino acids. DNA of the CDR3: TGTGCCAGCAGATCTAGCGGGAGCTCCTACGAGCAGTACTTC. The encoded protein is CASRSSGSSYEQYF.

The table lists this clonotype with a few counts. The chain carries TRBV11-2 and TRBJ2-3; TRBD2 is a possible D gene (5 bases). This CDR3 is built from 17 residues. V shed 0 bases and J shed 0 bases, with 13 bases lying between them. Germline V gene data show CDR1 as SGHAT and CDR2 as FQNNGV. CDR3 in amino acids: CASSLERRRPSTDTQYF. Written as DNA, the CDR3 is TGTGCCAGCAGCTTAGAACGGAGGAGGCCTAGCACAGATACGCAGTATTTT.

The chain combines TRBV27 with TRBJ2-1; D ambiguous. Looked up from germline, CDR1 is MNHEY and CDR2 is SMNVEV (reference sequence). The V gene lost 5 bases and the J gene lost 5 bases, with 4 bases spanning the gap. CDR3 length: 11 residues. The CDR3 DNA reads TGTGCCAGCAGTCGCAACAATGAGCAGTTCTTC. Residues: CASSRNNEQFF.

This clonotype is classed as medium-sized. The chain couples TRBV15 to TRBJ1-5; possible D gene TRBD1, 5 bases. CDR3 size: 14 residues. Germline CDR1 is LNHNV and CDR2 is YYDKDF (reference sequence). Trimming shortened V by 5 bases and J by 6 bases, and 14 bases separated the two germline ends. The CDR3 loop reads CATSPRQTGQPQHF. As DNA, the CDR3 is TGTGCCACCAGCCCCAGACAGACTGGTCAGCCCCAGCATTTT.

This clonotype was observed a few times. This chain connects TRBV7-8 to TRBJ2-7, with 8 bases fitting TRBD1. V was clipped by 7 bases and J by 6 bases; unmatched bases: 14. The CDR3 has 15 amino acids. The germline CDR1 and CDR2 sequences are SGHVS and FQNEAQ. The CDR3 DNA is TGTGCCAGCACCTCCCAGGCCCAGGGGGCGACCGAGCAGTACTTC. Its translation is CASTSQAQGATEQYF.

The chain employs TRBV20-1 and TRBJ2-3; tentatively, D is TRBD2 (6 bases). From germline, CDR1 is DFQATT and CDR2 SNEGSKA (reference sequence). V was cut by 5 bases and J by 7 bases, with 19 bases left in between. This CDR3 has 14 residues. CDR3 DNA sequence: TGCAGTGCTGTTCCTGGGACTCTCGATCATACGCAGTATTTT. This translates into CSAVPGTLDHTQYF.

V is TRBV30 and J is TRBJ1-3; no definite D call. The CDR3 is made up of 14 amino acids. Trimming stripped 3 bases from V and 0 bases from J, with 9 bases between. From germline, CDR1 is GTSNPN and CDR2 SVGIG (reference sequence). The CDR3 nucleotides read TGTGCCTGGAGCGCCAGTAGCTCTGGAAACACCATATATTTT. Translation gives CAWSASSSGNTIYF. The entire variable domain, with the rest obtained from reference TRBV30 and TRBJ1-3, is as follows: SQTIHQWPATLVQPVGSPLSLECTVEGTSNPNLYWYRQAAGRGLQLLFYSVGIGQISSEVPQNLSASRPQDRQFILSSKKLLLSDSGFYLCAWSASSSGNTIYFGEGSWLTVV.

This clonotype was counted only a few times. CDR3 in DNA: TGTGCCAGCAGTTACTCGAATTATGGAACCTACGAGCAGTACTTC. It translates to CASSYSNYGTYEQYF. V is TRBV6-5 and J is TRBJ2-7, with D uncertain. The CDR3 extends over 15 amino acids. V was trimmed by 0 bases and J by 2 bases, leaving 11 bases between them. CDR1 is MNHEY and CDR2 is SVGAGI in the germline V gene.

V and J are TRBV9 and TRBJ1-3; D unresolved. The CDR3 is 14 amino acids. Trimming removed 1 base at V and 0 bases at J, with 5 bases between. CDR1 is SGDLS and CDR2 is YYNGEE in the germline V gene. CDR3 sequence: CASSVTVSGNTIYF. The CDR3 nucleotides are TGTGCCAGCAGCGTAACGGTCTCTGGAAACACCATATATTTT.

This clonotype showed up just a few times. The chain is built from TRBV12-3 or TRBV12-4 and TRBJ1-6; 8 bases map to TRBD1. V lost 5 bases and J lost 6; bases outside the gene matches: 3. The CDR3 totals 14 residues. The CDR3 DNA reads TGTGCCAGCAGTCCGGGACAGGTTAATTCACCCCTCCACTTT. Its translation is CASSPGQVNSPLHF.

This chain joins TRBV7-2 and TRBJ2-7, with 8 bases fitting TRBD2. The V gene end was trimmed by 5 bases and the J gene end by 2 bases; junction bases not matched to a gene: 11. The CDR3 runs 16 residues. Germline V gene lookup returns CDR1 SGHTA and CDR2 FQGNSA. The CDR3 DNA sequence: TGTGCCAGCAGCCCGACGGGACTAGACCCGACCTACGAGCAGTACTTC. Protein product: CASSPTGLDPTYEQYF.

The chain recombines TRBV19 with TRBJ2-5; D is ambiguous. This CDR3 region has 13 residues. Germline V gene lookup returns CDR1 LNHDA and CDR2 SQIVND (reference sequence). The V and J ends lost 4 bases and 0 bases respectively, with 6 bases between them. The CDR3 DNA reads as TGTGCCAGTAGTAGGGCTTACCAAGAGACCCAGTACTTC. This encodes CASSRAYQETQYF.

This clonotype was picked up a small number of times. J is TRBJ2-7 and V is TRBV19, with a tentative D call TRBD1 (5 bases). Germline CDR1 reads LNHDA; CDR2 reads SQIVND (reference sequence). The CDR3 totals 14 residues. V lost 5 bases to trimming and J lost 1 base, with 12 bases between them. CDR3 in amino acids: CASSPRQTSYEQYF. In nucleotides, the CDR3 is TGTGCCAGTAGTCCGCGACAGACATCCTACGAGCAGTACTTC.

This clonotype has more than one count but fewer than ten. The CDR3 reads CSARDPTVSSYEQYF. DNA for the CDR3: TGCAGTGCTAGAGATCCCACGGTTAGCTCCTACGAGCAGTACTTC. The J gene is TRBJ2-7, the V gene TRBV20-1; D ambiguous. The CDR3 sequence is 15 residues long. Looked up from germline, CDR1 is DFQATT and CDR2 is SNEGSKA (reference sequence). Trimming left V 0 bases short and J 0 bases short, with 12 bases between.

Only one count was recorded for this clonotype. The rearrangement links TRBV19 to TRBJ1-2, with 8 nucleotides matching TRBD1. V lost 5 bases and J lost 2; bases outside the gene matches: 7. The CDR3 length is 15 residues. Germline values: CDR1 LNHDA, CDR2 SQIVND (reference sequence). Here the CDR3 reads CASSAGTGPNYGYTF. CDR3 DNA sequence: TGTGCCAGTAGTGCCGGGACAGGCCCCAACTATGGCTACACCTTC.

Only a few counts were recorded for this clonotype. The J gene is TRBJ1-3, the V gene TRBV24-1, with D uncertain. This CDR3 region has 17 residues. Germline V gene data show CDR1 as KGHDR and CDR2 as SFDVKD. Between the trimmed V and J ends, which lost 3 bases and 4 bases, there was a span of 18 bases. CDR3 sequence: CATSDGSGSRYGNTIYF. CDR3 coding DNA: TGTGCCACCAGTGATGGAAGCGGGAGCCGCTACGGAAACACCATATATTTT.

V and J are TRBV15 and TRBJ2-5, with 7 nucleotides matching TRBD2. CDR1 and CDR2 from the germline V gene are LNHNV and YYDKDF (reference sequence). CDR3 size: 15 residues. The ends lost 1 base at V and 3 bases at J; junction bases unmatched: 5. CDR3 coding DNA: TGTGCCACCAGCAGAGCAGGACTAGGGGAAGAGACCCAGTACTTC. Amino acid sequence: CATSRAGLGEETQYF.

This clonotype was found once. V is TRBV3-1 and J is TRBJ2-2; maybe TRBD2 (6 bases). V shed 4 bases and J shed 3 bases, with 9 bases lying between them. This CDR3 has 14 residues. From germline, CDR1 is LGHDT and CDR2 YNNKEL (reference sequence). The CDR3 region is CASSLSGYTGELFF. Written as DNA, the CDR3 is TGTGCCAGCAGCCTTAGCGGCTACACCGGGGAGCTGTTTTTT.

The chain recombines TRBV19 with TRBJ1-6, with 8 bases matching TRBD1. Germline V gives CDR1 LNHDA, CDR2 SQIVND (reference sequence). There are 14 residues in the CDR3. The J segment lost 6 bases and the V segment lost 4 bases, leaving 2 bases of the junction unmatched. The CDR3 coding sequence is TGTGCCAGTAGTACACAGGGGGTTAATTCACCCCTCCACTTT. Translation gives CASSTQGVNSPLHF.

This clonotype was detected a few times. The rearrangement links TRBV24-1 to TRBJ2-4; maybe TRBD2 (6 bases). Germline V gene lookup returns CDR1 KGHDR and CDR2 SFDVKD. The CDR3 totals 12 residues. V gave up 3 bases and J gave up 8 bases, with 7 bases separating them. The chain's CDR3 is CATSDTSYIQYF. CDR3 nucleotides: TGTGCCACCAGTGATACTAGCTACATTCAGTACTTC.

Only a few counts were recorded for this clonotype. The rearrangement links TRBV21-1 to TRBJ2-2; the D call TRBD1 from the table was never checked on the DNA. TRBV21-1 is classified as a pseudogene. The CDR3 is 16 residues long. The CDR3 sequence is CASSFGGHGNTGELFF. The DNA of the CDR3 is TGTGCCAGCAGCTTCGGGGGTCACGGGAACACCGGGGAGCTGTTTTTT.

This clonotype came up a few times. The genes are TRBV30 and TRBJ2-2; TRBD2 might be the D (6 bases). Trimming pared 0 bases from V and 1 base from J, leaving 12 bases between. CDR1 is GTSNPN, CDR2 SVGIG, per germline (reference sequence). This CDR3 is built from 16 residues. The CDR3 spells CAWSVMRGLNTGELFF. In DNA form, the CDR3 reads TGTGCCTGGAGTGTAATGCGGGGTCTGAACACCGGGGAGCTGTTTTTT. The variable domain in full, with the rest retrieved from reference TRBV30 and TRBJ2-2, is SQTIHQWPATLVQPVGSPLSLECTVEGTSNPNLYWYRQAAGRGLQLLFYSVGIGQISSEVPQNLSASRPQDRQFILSSKKLLLSDSGFYLCAWSVMRGLNTGELFFGEGSRLTVL.